This T cell receptor (beta chain) came from a study of T cells in Graves' hyperthyroidism and ophthalmopathy. This CDR3 spans 16 amino acids. Between the trimmed V and J ends, which lost 5 bases and 0 bases, there was a span of 17 bases. The germline gives CDR1 SGDLS, CDR2 YYNGEE. A few counts support this clonotype. Over 8 ml fresh peripheral blood yielded the PBMCs. RNA transcripts were the template for amplifying TCR beta CDR3 regions. HTBI primers were used for first-round RT-PCR of the TCR CDR3. TCRdb re-derived calls from the multiplex PCR reads in MiXCR, one entry per CDR3 protein. The sample holds roughly 710,000 distinct CDR3 sequences, approximately 40% seen once.

Material: blood. The chain has TRBV9 and TRBJ1-2; possibly TRBD1 for D (5 bases). The receptor's source is a woman aged 40-49 years with Graves' hyperthyroidism. DNA of the CDR3: TGTGCCAGCAGTGACCCCGGGGACCGGGCTAACTATGGCTACACCTTC. The encoded protein is CASSDPGDRANYGYTF.